This T cell receptor beta chain was captured by sequencing in a study of blood T cell repertoires in COVID-19. As for the study in general: Both acute and convalescent COVID-19 samples were obtained from the United States, Italy and Spain.

Assay used: immunoSEQ multiplex PCR; TCRdb lists only in-frame clones, some missing. The sample contains tens of thousands of clones, around 74% of which appear only once. V was shortened by 3 bases and J by 4 bases, with 15 bases between the two germline ends. CDR1 and CDR2 from the germline V gene are SNHLY and FYNNEI. The CDR3 is 15 residues long. V usage is TRBV2 and J usage is TRBJ1-1, with a possible D match to TRBD1 (5 bases). The sample consisted of peripheral blood. The sequence derives from a man aged 70 or older with COVID-19, enrolled during active disease. The CDR3 region is CASSDRGAGGTEAFF. In nucleotides, the CDR3 is TGTGCCAGCAGTGATCGAGGGGCGGGGGGCACTGAAGCTTTCTTT. Together with reference TRBV2 and TRBJ1-1, the CDR3 gives the full variable domain: EPEVTQTPSHQVTQMGQEVILRCVPISNHLYFYWYRQILGQKVEFLVSFYNNEISEKSEIFDDQFSVERPDGSNFTLKIRSTKLEDSAMYFCASSDRGAGGTEAFFGQGTRLTVV.